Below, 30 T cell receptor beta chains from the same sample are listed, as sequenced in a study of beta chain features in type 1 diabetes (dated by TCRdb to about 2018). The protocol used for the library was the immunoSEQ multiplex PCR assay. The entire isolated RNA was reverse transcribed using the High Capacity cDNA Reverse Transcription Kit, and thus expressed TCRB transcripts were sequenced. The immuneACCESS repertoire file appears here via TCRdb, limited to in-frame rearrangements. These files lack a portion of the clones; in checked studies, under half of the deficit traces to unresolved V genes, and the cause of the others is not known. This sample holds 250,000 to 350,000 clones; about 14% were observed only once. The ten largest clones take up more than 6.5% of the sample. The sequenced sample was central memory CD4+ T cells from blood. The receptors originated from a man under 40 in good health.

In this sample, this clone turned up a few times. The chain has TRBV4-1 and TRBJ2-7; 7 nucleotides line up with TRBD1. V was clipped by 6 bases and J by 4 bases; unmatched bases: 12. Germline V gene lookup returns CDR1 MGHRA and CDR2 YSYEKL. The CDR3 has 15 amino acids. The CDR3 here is CASRYVTGDLYEQYF. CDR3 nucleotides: TGCGCCAGCAGATACGTAACAGGGGATTTGTACGAGCAGTACTTC.

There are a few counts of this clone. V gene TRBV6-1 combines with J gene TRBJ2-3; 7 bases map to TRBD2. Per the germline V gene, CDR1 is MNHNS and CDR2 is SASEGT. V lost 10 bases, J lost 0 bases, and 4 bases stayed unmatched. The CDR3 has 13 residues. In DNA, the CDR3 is TGTGCCACTGCGGGAGATAGCACAGATACGCAGTATTTT. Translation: CATAGDSTDTQYF.

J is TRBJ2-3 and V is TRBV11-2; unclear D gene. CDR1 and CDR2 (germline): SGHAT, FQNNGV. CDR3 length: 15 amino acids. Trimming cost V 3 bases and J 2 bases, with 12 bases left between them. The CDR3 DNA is TGTGCCAGCAGCTTGACCCCTGGTGCCACAGATACGCAGTATTTT. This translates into CASSLTPGATDTQYF.

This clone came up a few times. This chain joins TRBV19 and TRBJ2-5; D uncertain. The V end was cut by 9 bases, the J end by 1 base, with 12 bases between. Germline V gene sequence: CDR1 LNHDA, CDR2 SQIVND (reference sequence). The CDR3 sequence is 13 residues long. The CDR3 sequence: CASRGLSQETQYF. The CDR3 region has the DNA TGTGCCAGCCGAGGCCTTTCCCAAGAGACCCAGTACTTC.

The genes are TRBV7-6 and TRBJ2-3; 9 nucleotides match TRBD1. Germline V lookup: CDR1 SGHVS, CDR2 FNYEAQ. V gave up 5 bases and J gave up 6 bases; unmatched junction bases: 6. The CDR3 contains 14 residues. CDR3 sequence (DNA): TGTGCCAGCAGCCGGGGGACAGGGAAGGATACGCAGTATTTT. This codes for CASSRGTGKDTQYF.

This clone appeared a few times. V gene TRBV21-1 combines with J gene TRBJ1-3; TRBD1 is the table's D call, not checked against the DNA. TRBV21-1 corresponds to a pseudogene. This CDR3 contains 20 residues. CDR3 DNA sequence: TGTGCCAGCAGCGAAAGGAAGAAGCAGGGGTTCCACAGCTCTGGAAACACCATATATTTT. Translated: CASSERKKQGFHSSGNTIYF.

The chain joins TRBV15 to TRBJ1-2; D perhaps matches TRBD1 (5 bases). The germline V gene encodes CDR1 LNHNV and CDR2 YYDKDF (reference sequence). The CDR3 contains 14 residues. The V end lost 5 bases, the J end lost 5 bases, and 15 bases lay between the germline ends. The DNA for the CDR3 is TGTGCCACCAGCCCCGTGGGGCAGACGTATGGCTACACCTTC. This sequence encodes CATSPVGQTYGYTF.

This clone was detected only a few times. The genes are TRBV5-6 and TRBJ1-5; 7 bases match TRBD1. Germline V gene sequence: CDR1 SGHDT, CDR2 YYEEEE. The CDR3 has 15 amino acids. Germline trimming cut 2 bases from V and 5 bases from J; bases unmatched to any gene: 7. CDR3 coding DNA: TGTGCCAGCAGCTTAATAGACAGGGATGATCAGCCCCAGCATTTT. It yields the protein CASSLIDRDDQPQHF.

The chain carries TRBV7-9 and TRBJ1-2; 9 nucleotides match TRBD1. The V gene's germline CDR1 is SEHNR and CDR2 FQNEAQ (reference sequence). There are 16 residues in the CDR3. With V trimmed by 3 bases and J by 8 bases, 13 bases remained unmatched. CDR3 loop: CASSFGTGSLGRGYTF. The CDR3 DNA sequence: TGTGCCAGCAGCTTCGGGACAGGGTCCCTGGGTAGAGGCTACACCTTC.

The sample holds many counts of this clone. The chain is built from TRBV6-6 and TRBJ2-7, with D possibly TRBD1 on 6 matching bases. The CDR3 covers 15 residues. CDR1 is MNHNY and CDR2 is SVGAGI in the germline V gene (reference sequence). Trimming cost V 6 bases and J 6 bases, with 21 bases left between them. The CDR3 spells CASRDHDRRVVEQYF. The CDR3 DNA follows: TGTGCCAGCAGGGATCATGACAGGCGTGTAGTCGAGCAGTACTTC.

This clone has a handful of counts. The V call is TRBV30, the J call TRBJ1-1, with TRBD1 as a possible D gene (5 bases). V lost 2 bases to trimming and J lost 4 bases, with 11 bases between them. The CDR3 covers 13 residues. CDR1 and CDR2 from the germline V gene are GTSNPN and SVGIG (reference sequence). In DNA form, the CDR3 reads TGTGCCTGGAGTAGTCAGGGATTCACTGAAGCTTTCTTT. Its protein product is CAWSSQGFTEAFF. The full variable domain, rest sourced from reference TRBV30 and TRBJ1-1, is SQTIHQWPATLVQPVGSPLSLECTVEGTSNPNLYWYRQAAGRGLQLLFYSVGIGQISSEVPQNLSASRPQDRQFILSSKKLLLSDSGFYLCAWSSQGFTEAFFGQGTRLTVV.

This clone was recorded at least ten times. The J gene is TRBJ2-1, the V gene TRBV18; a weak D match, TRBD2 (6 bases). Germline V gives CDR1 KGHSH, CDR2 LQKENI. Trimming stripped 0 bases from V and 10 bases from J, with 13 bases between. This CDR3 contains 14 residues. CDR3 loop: CASSPPTAGSEQFF. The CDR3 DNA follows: TGTGCCAGCTCACCACCCACAGCGGGTTCCGAGCAGTTCTTC.

Here the CDR3 DNA reads TGTGCCAGCAGCTCAACGCGGCCGCGCTCCTACAATGAGCAGTTCTTC. Residues: CASSSTRPRSYNEQFF. This rearrangement joins TRBV27 to TRBJ2-1; D ambiguous. The CDR3 loop spans 16 amino acids. Trimming shortened V by 6 bases and J by 0 bases, and 15 bases separated the two germline ends. Germline assignment: CDR1 MNHEY and CDR2 SMNVEV (reference sequence).

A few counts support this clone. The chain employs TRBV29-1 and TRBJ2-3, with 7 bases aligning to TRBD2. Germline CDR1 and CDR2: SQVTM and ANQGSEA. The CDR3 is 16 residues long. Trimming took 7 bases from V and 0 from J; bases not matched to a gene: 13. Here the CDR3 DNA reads TGCAGCGGCCAACTCTCGGGACTATTTAGCACAGATACGCAGTATTTT. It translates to CSGQLSGLFSTDTQYF.

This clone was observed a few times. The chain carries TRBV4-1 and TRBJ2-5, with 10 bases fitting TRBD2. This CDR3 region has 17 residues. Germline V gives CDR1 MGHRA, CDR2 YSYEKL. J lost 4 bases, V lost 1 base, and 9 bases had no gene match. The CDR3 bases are TGCGCCAGCAGCCAAGGGGAAAGCGGGGGGGCGGCAGAGACCCAGTACTTC. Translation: CASSQGESGGAAETQYF.

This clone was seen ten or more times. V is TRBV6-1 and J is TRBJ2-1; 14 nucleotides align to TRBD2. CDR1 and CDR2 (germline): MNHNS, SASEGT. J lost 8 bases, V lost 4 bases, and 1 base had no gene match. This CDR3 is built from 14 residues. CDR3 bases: TGTGCCAGCAGTGGACTAGCGGGAGGGGATGAGCAGTTCTTC. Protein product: CASSGLAGGDEQFF.

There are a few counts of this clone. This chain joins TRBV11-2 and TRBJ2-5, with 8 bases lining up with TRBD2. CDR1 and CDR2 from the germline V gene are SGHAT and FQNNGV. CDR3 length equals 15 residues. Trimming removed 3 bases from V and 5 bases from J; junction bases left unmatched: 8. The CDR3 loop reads CASSFGRGGLETQYF. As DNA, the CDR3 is TGTGCCAGCAGCTTCGGCCGGGGGGGCTTGGAGACCCAGTACTTC.

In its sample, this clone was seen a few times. The CDR3 region has the DNA TGTGCCAGCAGCCCCCGGACAGGAATTGAAAAACTGTTTTTT. It codes for CASSPRTGIEKLFF. The V and J genes are TRBV11-3 and TRBJ1-4, with 7 bases aligning to TRBD1. The CDR3 consists of 14 residues. Germline V CDR1 and CDR2: SGHNT, YENEEA. Trimming removed 5 bases from V and 7 bases from J; junction bases left unmatched: 7.

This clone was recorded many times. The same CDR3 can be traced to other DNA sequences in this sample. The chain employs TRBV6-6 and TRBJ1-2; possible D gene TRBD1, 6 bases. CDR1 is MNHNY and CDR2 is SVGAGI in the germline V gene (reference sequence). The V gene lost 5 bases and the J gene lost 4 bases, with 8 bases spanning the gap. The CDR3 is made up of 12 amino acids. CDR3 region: CASSPGAYGYTF. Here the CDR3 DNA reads TGTGCCAGCAGTCCAGGGGCCTATGGCTACACCTTC.

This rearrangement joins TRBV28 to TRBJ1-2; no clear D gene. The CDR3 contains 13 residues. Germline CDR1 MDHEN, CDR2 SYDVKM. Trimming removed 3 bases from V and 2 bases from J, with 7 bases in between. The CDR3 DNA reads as TGTGCCAGCAGTTTGGTAGGGAACTATGGCTACACCTTC. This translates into CASSLVGNYGYTF.

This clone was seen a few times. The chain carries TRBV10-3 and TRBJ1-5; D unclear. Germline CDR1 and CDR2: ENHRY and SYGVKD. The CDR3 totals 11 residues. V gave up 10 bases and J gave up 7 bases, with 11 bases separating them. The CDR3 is CASSNGQPQHF. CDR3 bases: TGTGCCAGTTCAAATGGACAGCCCCAGCATTTT.

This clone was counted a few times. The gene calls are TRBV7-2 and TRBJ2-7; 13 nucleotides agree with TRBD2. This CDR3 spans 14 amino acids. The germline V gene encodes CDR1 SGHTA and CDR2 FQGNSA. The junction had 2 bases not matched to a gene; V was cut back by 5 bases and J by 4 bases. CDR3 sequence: CASSRTSGGYEQYF. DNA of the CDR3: TGTGCCAGCAGCCGGACTAGCGGGGGATACGAGCAGTACTTC.

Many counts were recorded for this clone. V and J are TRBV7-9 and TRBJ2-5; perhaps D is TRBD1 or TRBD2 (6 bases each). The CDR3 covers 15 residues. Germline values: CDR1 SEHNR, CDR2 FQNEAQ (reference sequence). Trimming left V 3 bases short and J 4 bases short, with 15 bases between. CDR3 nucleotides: TGTGCCAGCAGCTTCCGGACCGGGGGCGCAGAGACCCAGTACTTC. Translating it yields CASSFRTGGAETQYF. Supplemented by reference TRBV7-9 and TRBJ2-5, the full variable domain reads DTGVSQNPRHKITKRGQNVTFRCDPISEHNRLYWYRQTLGQGPEFLTYFQNEAQLEKSRLLSDRFSAERPKGSFSTLEIQRTEQGDSAMYLCASSFRTGGAETQYFGPGTRLLVL.

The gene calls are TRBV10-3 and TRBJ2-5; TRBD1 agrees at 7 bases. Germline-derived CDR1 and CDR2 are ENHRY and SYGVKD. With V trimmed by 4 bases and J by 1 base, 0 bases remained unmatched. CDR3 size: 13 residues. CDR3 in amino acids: CAISGTGQETQYF. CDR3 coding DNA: TGTGCCATCAGTGGGACAGGCCAAGAGACCCAGTACTTC.

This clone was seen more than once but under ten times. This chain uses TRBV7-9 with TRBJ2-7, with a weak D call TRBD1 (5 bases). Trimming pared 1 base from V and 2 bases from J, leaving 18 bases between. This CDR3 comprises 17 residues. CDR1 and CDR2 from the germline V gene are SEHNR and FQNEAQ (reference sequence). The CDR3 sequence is CASSLESWGLTPYEQYF. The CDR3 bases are TGTGCCAGCAGCTTAGAGTCGTGGGGCCTCACCCCCTACGAGCAGTACTTC.

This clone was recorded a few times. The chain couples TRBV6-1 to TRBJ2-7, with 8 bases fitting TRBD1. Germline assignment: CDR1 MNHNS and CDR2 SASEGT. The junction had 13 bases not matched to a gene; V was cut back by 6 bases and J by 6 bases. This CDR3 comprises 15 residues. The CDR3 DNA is TGTGCCAGCAGCCCGACAGGGGTACTACCCCCCGAGCAGTACTTC. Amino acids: CASSPTGVLPPEQYF.

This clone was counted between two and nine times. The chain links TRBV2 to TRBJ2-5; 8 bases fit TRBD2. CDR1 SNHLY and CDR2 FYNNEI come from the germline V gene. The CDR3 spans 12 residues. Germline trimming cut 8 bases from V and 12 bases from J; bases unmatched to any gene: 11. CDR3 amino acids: CASVARSGGKYF. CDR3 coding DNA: TGTGCCAGCGTTGCCCGATCGGGGGGGAAGTACTTC.

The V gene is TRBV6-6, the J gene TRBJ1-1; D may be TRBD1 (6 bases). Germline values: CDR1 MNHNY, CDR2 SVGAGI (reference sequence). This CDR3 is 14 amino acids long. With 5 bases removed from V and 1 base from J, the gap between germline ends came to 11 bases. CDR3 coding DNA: TGTGCCAGCAGTCGTCCGGGACAGAACACTGAAGCTTTCTTT. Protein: CASSRPGQNTEAFF.

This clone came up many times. The chain's CDR3 is CASSSHGNNNSPLHF. The CDR3 bases are TGTGCCAGCAGTTCTCACGGGAATAATAATTCACCCCTCCACTTT. The chain has TRBV6-5 and TRBJ1-6; D uncertain. CDR3 length: 15 amino acids. V lost 4 bases, J lost 5 bases, and 12 bases lay in between. The germline V gene encodes CDR1 MNHEY and CDR2 SVGAGI.

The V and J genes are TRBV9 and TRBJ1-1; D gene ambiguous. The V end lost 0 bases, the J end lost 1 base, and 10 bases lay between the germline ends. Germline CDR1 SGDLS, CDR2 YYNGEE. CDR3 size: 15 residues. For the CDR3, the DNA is TGTGCCAGCAGCGTAGCTCCGGGTGGGAACACTGAAGCTTTCTTT. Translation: CASSVAPGGNTEAFF.